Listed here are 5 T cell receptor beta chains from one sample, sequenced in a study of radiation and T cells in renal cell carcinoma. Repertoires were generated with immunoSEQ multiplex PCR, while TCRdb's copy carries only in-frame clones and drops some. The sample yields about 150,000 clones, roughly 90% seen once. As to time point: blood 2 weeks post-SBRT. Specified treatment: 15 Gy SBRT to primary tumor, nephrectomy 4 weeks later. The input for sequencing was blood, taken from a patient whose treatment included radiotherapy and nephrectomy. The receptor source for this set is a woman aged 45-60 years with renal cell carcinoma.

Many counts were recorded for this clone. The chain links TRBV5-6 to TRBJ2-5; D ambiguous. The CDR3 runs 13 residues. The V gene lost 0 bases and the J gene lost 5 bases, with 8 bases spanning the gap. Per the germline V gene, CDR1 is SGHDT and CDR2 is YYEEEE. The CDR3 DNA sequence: TGTGCCAGCAGCTTGGACACGGCGGAGACCCAGTACTTC. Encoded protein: CASSLDTAETQYF.

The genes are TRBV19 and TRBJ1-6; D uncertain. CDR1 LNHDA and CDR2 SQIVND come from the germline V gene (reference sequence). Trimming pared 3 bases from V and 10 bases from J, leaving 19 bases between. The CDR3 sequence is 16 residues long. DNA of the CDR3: TGTGCCAGTAGTATGGGAACAGTTATTATCGGATCACCCCTCCACTTT. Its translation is CASSMGTVIIGSPLHF.

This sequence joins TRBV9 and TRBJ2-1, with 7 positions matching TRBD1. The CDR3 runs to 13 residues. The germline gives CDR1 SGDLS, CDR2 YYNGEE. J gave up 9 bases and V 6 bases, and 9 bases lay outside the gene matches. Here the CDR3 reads CASTRGGYGEQFF. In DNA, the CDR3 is TGTGCCAGCACCCGAGGGGGCTATGGTGAGCAGTTCTTC.

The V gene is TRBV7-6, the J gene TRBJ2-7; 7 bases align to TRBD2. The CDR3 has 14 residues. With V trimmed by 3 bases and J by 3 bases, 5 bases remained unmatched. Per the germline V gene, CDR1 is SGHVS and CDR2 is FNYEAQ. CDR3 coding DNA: TGTGCCAGCAGCTTTTCCGCTAGCGGCTACGAGCAGTACTTC. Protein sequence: CASSFSASGYEQYF.

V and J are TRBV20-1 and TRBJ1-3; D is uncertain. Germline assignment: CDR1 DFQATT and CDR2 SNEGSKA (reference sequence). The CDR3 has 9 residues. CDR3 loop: CRSVNTIYF. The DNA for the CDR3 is TGCAGAAGCGTAAACACCATATATTTT.